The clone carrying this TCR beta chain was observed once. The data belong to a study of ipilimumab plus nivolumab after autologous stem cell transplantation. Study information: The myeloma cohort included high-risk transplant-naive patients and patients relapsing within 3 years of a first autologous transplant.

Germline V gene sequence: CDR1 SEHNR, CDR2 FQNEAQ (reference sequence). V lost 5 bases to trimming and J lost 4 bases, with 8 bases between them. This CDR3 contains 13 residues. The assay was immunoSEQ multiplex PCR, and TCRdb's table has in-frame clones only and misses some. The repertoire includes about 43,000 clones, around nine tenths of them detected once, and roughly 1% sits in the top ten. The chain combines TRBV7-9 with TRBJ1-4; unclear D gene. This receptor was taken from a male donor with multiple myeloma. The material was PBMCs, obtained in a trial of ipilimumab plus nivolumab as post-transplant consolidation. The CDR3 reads CASSPVLNEKLFF. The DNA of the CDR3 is TGTGCCAGCAGCCCGGTCCTTAATGAAAAACTGTTTTTT.